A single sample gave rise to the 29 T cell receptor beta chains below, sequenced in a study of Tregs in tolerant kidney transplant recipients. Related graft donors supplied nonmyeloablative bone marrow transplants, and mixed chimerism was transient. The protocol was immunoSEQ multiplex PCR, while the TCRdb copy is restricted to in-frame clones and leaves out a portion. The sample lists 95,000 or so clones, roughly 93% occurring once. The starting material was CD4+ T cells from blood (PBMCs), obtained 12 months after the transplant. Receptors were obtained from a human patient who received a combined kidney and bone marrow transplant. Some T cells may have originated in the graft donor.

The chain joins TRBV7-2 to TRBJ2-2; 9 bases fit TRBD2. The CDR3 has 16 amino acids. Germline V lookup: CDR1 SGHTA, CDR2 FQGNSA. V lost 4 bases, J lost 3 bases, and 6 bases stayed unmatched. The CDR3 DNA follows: TGTGCCAGCAGCTATAGCGGGAGTCAATACACCGGGGAGCTGTTTTTT. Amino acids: CASSYSGSQYTGELFF.

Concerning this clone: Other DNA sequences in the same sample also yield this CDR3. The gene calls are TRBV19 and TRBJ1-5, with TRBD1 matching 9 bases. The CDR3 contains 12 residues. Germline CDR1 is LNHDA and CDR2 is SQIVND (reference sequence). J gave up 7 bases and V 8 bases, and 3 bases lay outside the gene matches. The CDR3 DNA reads TGTGCCAGTGGACAGGGGCGGCAGCCCCAGCATTTT. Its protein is CASGQGRQPQHF.

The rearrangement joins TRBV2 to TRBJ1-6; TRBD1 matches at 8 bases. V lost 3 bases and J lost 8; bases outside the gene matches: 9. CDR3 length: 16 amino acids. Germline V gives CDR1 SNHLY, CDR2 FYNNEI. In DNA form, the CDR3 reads TGTGCCAGCAGTGACCCCGGACAGGGAGGGCATTCACCCCTCCACTTT. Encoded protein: CASSDPGQGGHSPLHF.

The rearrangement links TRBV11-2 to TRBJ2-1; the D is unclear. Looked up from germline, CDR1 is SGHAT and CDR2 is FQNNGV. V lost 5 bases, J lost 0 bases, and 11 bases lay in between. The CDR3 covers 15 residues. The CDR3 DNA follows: TGTGCCAGCAGCCTACTGGTCCACTCCTACAATGAGCAGTTCTTC. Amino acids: CASSLLVHSYNEQFF.

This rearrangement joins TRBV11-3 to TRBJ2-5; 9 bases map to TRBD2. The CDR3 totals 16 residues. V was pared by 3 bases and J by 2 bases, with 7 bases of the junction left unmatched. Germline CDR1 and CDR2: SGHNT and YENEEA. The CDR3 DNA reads TGTGCCAGCAGCTTTGGGCTAGCGGGAACACAAGAGACCCAGTACTTC. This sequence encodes CASSFGLAGTQETQYF.

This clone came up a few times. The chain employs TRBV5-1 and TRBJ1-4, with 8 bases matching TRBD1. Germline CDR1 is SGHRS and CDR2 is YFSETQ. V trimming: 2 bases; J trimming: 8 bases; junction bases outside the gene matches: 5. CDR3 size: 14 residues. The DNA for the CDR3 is TGCGCCAGCAGCTTAGACAGGGGAGGAGAAAAACTGTTTTTT. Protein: CASSLDRGGEKLFF. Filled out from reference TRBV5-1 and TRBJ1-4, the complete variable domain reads KAGVTQTPRYLIKTRGQQVTLSCSPISGHRSVSWYQQTPGQGLQFLFEYFSETQRNKGNFPGRFSGRQFSNSRSEMNVSTLELGDSALYLCASSLDRGGEKLFFGSGTQLSVL.

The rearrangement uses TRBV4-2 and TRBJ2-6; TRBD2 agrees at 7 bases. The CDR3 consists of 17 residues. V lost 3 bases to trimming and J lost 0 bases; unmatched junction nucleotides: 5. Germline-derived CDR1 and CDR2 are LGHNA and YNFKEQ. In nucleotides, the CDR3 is TGTGCCAGCAGCCAGGCCTCGGGGGGCTCTGGGGCCAACGTCCTGACTTTC. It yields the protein CASSQASGGSGANVLTF.

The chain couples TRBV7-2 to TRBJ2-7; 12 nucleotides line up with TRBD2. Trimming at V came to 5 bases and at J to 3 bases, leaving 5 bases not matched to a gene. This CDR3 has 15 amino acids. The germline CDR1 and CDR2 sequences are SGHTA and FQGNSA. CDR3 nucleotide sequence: TGTGCCAGCAGCCCACTAGCGGGGGGAATCTACGAGCAGTACTTC. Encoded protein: CASSPLAGGIYEQYF. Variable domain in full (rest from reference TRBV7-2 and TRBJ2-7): GAGVSQSPSNKVTEKGKDVELRCDPISGHTALYWYRQSLGQGLEFLIYFQGNSAPDKSGLPSDRFSAERTGGSVSTLTIQRTQQEDSAVYLCASSPLAGGIYEQYFGPGTRLTVT.

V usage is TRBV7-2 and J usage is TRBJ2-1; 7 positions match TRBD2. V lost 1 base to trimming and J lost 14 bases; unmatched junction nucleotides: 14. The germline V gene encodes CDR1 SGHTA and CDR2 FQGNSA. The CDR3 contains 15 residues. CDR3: CASSLDRPRRGKEFF. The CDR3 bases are TGTGCCAGCAGCTTAGACCGTCCTCGGCGGGGGAAGGAGTTCTTC.

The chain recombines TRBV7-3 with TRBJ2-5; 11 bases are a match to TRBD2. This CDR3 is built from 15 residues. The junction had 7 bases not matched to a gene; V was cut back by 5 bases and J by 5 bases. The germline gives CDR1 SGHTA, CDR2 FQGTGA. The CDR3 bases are TGTGCCAGCAGCGGTAGCGGGGGGGCCGGGGAGACCCAGTACTTC. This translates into CASSGSGGAGETQYF.

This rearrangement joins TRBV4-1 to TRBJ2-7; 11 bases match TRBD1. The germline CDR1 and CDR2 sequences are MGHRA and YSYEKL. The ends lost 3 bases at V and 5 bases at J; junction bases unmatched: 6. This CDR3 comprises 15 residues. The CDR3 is CASSHPRDRGDEQYF. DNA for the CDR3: TGCGCCAGCAGCCATCCCCGGGACAGGGGGGACGAGCAGTACTTC.

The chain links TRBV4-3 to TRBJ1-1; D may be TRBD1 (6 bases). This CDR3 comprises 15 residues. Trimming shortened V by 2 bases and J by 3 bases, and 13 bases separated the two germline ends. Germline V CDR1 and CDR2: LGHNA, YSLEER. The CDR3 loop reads CASSQPGQRDTEAFF. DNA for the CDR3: TGCGCCAGCAGCCAACCAGGACAGAGGGACACTGAAGCTTTCTTT.

In nucleotides, the CDR3 is TGTGCCAGCAGCTTAAGCCGGGACAGGGGAAACACCATATATTTT. Protein product: CASSLSRDRGNTIYF. The chain employs TRBV7-6 and TRBJ1-3; 8 nucleotides align to TRBD1. Trimming removed 2 bases from V and 4 bases from J; junction bases left unmatched: 4. The CDR3 sequence is 15 residues long. From germline, CDR1 is SGHVS and CDR2 FNYEAQ.

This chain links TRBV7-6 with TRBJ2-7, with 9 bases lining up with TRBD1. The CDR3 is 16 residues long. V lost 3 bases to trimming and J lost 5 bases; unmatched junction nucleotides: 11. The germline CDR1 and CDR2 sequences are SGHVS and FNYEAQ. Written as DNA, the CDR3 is TGTGCCAGCAGCTTCCGAGGGGACAGGGCTTTCCACGAGCAGTACTTC. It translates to CASSFRGDRAFHEQYF. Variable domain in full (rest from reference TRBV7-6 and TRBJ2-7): GAGVSQSPRYKVTKRGQDVALRCDPISGHVSLYWYRQALGQGPEFLTYFNYEAQQDKSGLPNDRFSAERPEGSISTLTIQRTEQRDSAMYRCASSFRGDRAFHEQYFGPGTRLTVT.

The CDR3 is CASSLEGAGDRNEQFF. As DNA, the CDR3 is TGTGCCAGCAGCTTGGAGGGTGCAGGGGATAGGAATGAGCAGTTCTTC. V usage is TRBV5-5 and J usage is TRBJ2-1; possible D gene TRBD1, 6 bases. Trimming left V 0 bases short and J 7 bases short, with 17 bases between. The CDR3 contains 16 residues. Germline CDR1 reads SGHKS; CDR2 reads YYEKEE (reference sequence).

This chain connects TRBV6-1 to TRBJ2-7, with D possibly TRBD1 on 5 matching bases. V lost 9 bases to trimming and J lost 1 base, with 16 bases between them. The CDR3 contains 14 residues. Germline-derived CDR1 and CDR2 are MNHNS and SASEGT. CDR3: CASSIAGNSYEQYF. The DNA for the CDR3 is TGTGCCAGTTCGATCGCAGGGAATTCCTACGAGCAGTACTTC.

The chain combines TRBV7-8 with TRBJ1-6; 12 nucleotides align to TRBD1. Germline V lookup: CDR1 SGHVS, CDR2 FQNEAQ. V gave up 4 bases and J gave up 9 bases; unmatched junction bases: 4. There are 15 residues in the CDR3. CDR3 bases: TGTGCCAGCAGCTCCCGGGACAGGGGGCGTTCACCCCTCCACTTT. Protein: CASSSRDRGRSPLHF.

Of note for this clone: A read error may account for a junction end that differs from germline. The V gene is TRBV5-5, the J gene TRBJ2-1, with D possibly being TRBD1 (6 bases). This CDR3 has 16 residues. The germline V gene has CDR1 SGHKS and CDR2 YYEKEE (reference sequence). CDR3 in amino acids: CASRLGATSSYNEQFF. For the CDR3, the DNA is TGTGCCAGCAGGTTGGGGGCCACCAGCTCCTACAATGAGCAGTTCTTC. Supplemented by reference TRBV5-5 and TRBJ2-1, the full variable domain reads DAGVTQSPTHLIKTRGQQVTLRCSPISGHKSVSWYQQVLGQGPQFIFQYYEKEERGRGNFPDRFSARQFPNYSSELNVNALLLGDSALYLCASRLGATSSYNEQFFGPGTRLTVL.

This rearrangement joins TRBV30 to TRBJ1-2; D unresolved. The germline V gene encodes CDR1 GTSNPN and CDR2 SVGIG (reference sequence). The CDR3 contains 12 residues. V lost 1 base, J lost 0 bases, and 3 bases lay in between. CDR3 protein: CAWSAANYGYTF. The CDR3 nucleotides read TGTGCCTGGAGTGCTGCTAACTATGGCTACACCTTC.

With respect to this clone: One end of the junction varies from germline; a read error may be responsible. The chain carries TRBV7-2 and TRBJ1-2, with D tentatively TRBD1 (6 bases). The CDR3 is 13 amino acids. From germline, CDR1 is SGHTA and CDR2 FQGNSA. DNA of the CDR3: TGTGCCAGCAGCTTAGACAGGGCTATAGGCTGCACCTTC. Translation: CASSLDRAIGCTF.

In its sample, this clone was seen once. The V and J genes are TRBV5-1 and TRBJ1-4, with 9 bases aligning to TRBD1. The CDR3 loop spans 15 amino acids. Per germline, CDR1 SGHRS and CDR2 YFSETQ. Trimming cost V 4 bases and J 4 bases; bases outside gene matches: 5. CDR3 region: CASSGGTGSNEKLFF. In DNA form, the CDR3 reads TGCGCCAGCAGCGGCGGGACAGGGAGTAATGAAAAACTGTTTTTT.

CDR3 coding DNA: TGTGCCAGCAGTTCCTCGGGCAGAGGGGAGACCCAGTACTTC. Protein product: CASSSSGRGETQYF. The chain uses TRBV27 and TRBJ2-5; TRBD2 might be the D (5 bases). Germline-derived CDR1 and CDR2 are MNHEY and SMNVEV (reference sequence). The CDR3 extends over 14 amino acids. The ends were cut back, 4 bases at V and 5 bases at J, with 14 bases in the middle.

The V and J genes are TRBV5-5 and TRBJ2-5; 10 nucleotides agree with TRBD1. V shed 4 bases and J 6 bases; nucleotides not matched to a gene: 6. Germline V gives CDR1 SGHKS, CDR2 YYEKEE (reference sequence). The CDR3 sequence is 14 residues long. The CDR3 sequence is CASSLDRGLKTQYF. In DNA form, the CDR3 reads TGTGCCAGCAGCCTTGACAGGGGGCTGAAGACCCAGTACTTC.

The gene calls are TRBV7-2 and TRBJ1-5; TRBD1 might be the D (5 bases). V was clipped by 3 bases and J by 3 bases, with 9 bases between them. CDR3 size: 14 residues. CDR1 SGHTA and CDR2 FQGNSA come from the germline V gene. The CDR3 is CASSFSGHNQPQHF. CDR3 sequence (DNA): TGTGCCAGCAGCTTTTCAGGGCACAATCAGCCCCAGCATTTT.

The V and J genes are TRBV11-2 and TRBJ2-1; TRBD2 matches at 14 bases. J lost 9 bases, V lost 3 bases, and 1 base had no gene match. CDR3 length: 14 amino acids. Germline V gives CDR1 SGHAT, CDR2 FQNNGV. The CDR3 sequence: CASSFGLAGGEQFF. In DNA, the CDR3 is TGTGCCAGCAGCTTCGGACTAGCGGGAGGTGAGCAGTTCTTC.

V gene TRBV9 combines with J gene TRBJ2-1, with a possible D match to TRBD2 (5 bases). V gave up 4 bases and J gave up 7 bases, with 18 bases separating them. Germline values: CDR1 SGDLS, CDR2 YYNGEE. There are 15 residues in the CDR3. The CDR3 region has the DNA TGTGCCAGCAGCTTCAATTCCATACGGGGTAATGAGCAGTTCTTC. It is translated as CASSFNSIRGNEQFF.

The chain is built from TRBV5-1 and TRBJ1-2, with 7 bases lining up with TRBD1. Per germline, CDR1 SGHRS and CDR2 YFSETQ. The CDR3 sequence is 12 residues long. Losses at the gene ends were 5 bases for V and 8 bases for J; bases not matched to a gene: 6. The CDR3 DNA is TGCGCCAGCAGTAGACAGGGCGAAGGCTACACCTTC. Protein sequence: CASSRQGEGYTF.

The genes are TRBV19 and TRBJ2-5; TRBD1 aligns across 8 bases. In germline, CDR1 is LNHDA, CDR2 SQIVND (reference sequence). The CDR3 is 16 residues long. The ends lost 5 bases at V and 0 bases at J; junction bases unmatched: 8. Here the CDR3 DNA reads TGTGCCAGTAGTTGGGGGACAGGATTTTACCAAGAGACCCAGTACTTC. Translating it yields CASSWGTGFYQETQYF.

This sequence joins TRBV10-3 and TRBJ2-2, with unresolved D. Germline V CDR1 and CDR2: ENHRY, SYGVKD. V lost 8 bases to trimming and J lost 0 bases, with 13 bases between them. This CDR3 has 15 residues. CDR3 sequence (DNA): TGTGCCATCTCGGGTTTGGGTGCGAACACCGGGGAGCTGTTTTTT. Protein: CAISGLGANTGELFF.